The clone carrying this T cell receptor (beta chain) came up a few times. Other nucleotide sequences in the sample specify the same CDR3. This record belongs to a study of blood T cell repertoires in COVID-19. Turning to the study itself: Samples taken during acute and convalescent COVID-19 were collected in the United States, Italy and Spain. PBMCs, B-cell-depleted T cells, or T cells were the source of the cDNA or gDNA that made up the material.

V gave up 0 bases and J gave up 0 bases, with 3 bases separating them. CDR3 length: 13 residues. Looked up from germline, CDR1 is SGDLS and CDR2 is YYNGEE. The authors' processing: Amplifying reference gene primers gave estimates of nucleated cell counts. Measured with immunoSEQ multiplex PCR; TCRdb has only the in-frame clones, and not every one. The V and J calls and clone size are taken from that table; D and trimming were inferred from the DNA. Among 300,000 to 350,000 clones, about 92% were seen once, and the ten largest hold roughly 4%. Seattle cases were enrolled at active infection and followed longitudinally.

This receptor was taken from a woman aged 60-75 years with COVID-19, enrolled during active disease. Sequencing was carried out using peripheral blood. V is TRBV9 and J is TRBJ1-2; no firm D call. The CDR3 loop reads CASSVDTNYGYTF. In DNA form, the CDR3 reads TGTGCCAGCAGCGTAGATACTAACTATGGCTACACCTTC.